These T cell receptor beta chains were read from a single sample in a study of early T cells in non-severe SARS-CoV-2 infection. MiXCR, run by TCRdb on the 5' RACE reads, gives a single entry per CDR3 protein. There are some 27,000 distinct CDR3 sequences in the sample; 3.5% to 5.5% occur only once, and about a tenth lies in the top ten. Material for sequencing was whole blood. The origin of the receptors is an adult who was a healthcare worker with PCR-confirmed SARS-CoV-2 infection or an uninfected control (not recorded which). Both conserved end residues are part of each CDR3.

CDR3 length	V gene	J gene	CDR3 protein
15	TRBV6-5	TRBJ2-1	CASGRRDRDFSEQFF
13	TRBV11-1	TRBJ2-7	CASSLDRGDEQYF
16	TRBV6-2/TRBV6-3	TRBJ2-3	CASSTHPGMEKDTQYF
17	TRBV7-6	TRBJ2-1	CASSFRLAGDPGNEQFF
18	TRBV7-9	TRBJ2-1	CASSPELGGGSSYNEQFF
15	TRBV7-9	TRBJ2-7	CASSLGGHTPGEQYF
13	TRBV20-1	TRBJ2-3	CSARWGGADTQYF
13	TRBV6-6	TRBJ1-2	CASSQGAGYGYTF
15	TRBV5-1	TRBJ2-1	CASSISSGFYNEQFF
15	TRBV7-3	TRBJ2-1	CASRTGAASSNEQFF
16	TRBV7-9	TRBJ2-1	CASSPLAGSSYNEQFF
15	TRBV5-1	TRBJ2-1	CASSLSARGYNEQFF
17	TRBV9	TRBJ2-2	CASSVGNPISAAGELFF
13	TRBV9	TRBJ1-1	CASSVGAGGNAFF
13	TRBV18	TRBJ2-5	CASSQGARETQYF
14	TRBV6-2/TRBV6-3	TRBJ2-5	CASSSTTFGETQYF
16	TRBV7-6	TRBJ2-2	CASSLAYREGDGELFF
13	TRBV24-1	TRBJ1-5	CATSGDRLGPQHF
14	TRBV15	TRBJ2-7	CATSRDGQAHEQYF
13	TRBV30	TRBJ2-7	CAWRGTGVYEQYF